This T cell receptor beta chain came from a study of T cells in Graves' hyperthyroidism and ophthalmopathy. Broader study findings: Blood also held most thyroid clonotypes expanded beyond 0.001. The model made its ophthalmopathy prediction, and onset followed a median approximately 6 months later.

TCR beta CDR3 region amplification was performed from RNA transcripts. The TCR CDR3 was amplified in a first-round RT-PCR using the HTBI primer set. TCRdb processed the multiplex PCR reads anew with MiXCR; each CDR3 protein has one entry. The sample comprises around 520,000 distinct CDR3 sequences, about 24% of which are singletons, and about 11% rests with the top ten. Exclusion followed for patients with uncontrolled infection, other autoimmune disease, pregnancy or lactation. Fresh peripheral blood, approximately 10 ml, yielded the PBMCs. Deletions cut 5 bases from V and 7 bases from J, with 23 bases between. Germline values: CDR1 SGHAT, CDR2 FQDESV (reference sequence). The CDR3 runs to 16 residues. About this clonotype itself: Its target is unknown.

The TCR comes from a woman in her twenties or thirties with Graves' ophthalmopathy. The chain joins TRBV11-1 to TRBJ1-2; D is perhaps TRBD1 (6 bases). Sequenced: blood. The CDR3 bases are TGTGCCAGCAGCGCCCGGGGGACACTACAACGGGGTGGCTACACCTTC. It yields the protein CASSARGTLQRGGYTF.